The T cell receptor beta chain described here comes from a study of siplizumab effects on memory and regulatory T cells. Study-level results: Naive T cell populations appeared to exhibit greater diversity than memory cells and appeared to be major alloresponse contributors.

Comments on this clone: The antigen remains undetermined.

V shed 3 bases and J shed 0 bases, with 20 bases lying between them. Germline V gene lookup returns CDR1 LNHDA and CDR2 SQIVND (reference sequence). This CDR3 region has 18 residues. Clones were sequenced by immunoSEQ multiplex PCR, and TCRdb holds only the in-frame ones, with some missing. The sample has about 100,000 clones; 94% are singletons. The source of this sequence is a human donor in good health. Material: non-Treg CD4+ T cells sorted from blood. The chain couples TRBV19 to TRBJ1-1; possible D gene TRBD1, 6 bases. CDR3 sequence (DNA): TGTGCCAGTAGTATTCGCCAATCAGGGGCTCAAATGAACACTGAAGCTTTCTTT. Translating gives CASSIRQSGAQMNTEAFF.